The text below deals with one T cell receptor (beta chain). The target antigen is unknown. Clones were sequenced by immunoSEQ multiplex PCR, and TCRdb holds only the in-frame ones, with some missing. This table holds 30,000 to 40,000 clones, 55% to 75% found once. This sample is part of a study of vaccination effects on CD4 cells after COVID-19. Sequencing followed a ViraFEST assay step that expanded antigen-specific CD4+ T cells with viral peptide pools. Investigators separated out CD4+ T cells once approximately 11 days of culture had passed. Of the BNT162b2 and mRNA-1273 vaccines, participants received two doses of one or the other. Previously uninfected by SARS-CoV-2, the vaccine recipients also showed negative nucleocapsid antibodies. With V trimmed by 5 bases and J by 7 bases, 8 bases remained unmatched. The CDR3 consists of 15 residues. Germline CDR1 reads SNHLY; CDR2 reads FYNNEI.

The starting material was CD4+ T cells from PBMCs cultured with HCoV-229E spike peptides, obtained after COVID-19 vaccination. The TCR originated in a human donor who received a COVID-19 vaccine. The chain combines TRBV2 with TRBJ1-2; 12 bases map to TRBD1. CDR3 protein: CASSRDRGRVSGYTF. DNA for the CDR3: TGTGCCAGCAGTCGGGACAGGGGGCGCGTCTCTGGCTACACCTTC.